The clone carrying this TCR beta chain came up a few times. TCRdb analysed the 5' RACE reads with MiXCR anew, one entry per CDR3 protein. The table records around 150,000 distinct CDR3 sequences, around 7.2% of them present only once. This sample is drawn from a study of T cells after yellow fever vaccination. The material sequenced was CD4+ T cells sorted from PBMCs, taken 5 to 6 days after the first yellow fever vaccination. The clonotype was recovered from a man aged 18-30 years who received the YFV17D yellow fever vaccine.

CDR3 sequence (DNA): TGTGCCAGTAGTAAGACAGGGGGCTACGAGCAGTACGTC. It codes for CASSKTGGYEQYV. The V gene is TRBV19, the J gene TRBJ2-7, with 9 positions matching TRBD1. This CDR3 is built from 13 residues. Germline CDR1 is LNHDA and CDR2 is SQIVND (reference sequence). V lost 4 bases to trimming and J lost 3 bases; unmatched junction nucleotides: 1.